This T cell receptor (beta chain) was profiled in a study of T-cell memory formation after mild COVID-19. Study information: Among the donors, TCR clusters were largely specific to each donor. Broader study findings: CD4/CD8 balance characterized clones contracting day 15 to 85, and CD4+ skew characterized later expanders. Of the contracting clones, CD4+ ones lay mainly in CM and EM, and CD8+ ones in EMRA.

This clonotype was recorded a few times. Its antigen is still unknown. Germline lookup yields CDR1 DFQATT and CDR2 SNEGSKA (reference sequence). The CDR3 runs to 15 residues. The germline V and J ends were trimmed by 2 bases and 2 bases, with 15 bases remaining between them. TCRdb called the 5' RACE reads again in MiXCR, with one record for every CDR3 protein. The sample carries about 430,000 distinct CDR3 sequences, approximately 24% recorded once. This chain joins TRBV20-1 and TRBJ2-5; D tentatively fits TRBD1 or TRBD2 (5 bases each). The specimen was PBMCs or a T cell subset sorted from them (not recorded which). The clonotype originates from an adult woman who had mild COVID-19 (a few samples of this study predate the infection). Cell type and time point are not known. DNA of the CDR3: TGCAGTGCTAGATCCGGTGTGAGGGGACAAGAGACCCAGTACTTC. The encoded protein is CSARSGVRGQETQYF.